Following are 28 T cell receptor beta chains from one sample sequenced in a study of control samples from healthy donors and cancer patients. Method: immunoSEQ multiplex PCR; TCRdb's copy keeps in-frame clones and lacks some. The sample consists of 100,000 or so clones, about four fifths of them appearing once. The sequenced sample consisted of blood. The receptors stem from a woman aged 45 to 65 in good health.

The chain employs TRBV29-1 and TRBJ1-1; D gene ambiguous. Germline values: CDR1 SQVTM, CDR2 ANQGSEA. CDR3 length equals 11 residues. Trimming took 4 bases from V and 1 from J, leaving 4 bases between them. The chain's CDR3 is CSVASNTEAFF. The CDR3, as DNA: TGCAGCGTTGCATCGAACACTGAAGCTTTCTTT.

The chain links TRBV3-1 (or the pseudogene TRBV3-2) to TRBJ1-6; 7 positions match TRBD1. CDR3 length: 15 residues. The junction had 9 bases not matched to a gene; V was cut back by 3 bases and J by 10 bases. In germline, CDR1 is LGHDT, CDR2 YNNKEL (reference sequence). CDR3 sequence: CASSQNTGEGSPLHF. The CDR3 coding sequence is TGTGCCAGCAGCCAGAACACAGGGGAGGGCTCACCCCTCCACTTT.

The chain carries TRBV6-2 or TRBV6-3 and TRBJ2-3, with TRBD1 identical over 7 bases. Germline V lookup: CDR1 MNHEY, CDR2 SVGEGT. The CDR3 runs 17 residues. With 5 bases clipped from V and 6 bases from J, the junction kept 17 bases outside the gene matches. The CDR3 spells CASSKTMERGRGDTQYF. CDR3 sequence (DNA): TGTGCCAGCAGTAAGACCATGGAGAGGGGGCGAGGGGATACGCAGTATTTT.

The chain is built from TRBV6-2 or TRBV6-3 and TRBJ1-5; possible D gene TRBD1, 6 bases. CDR3 length: 14 amino acids. The germline V gene has CDR1 MNHEY and CDR2 SVGEGT. Deletions cut 0 bases from V and 5 bases from J, with 8 bases between. The CDR3 nucleotides are TGTGCCAGCAGTTACTCGAGGGGGGATCAGCCCCAGCATTTT. Translated, it gives CASSYSRGDQPQHF.

The chain couples TRBV11-1 to TRBJ2-1; 15 bases agree with TRBD2. The V gene's germline CDR1 is SGHAT and CDR2 FQDESV (reference sequence). The length of the CDR3 is 16 residues. V lost 4 bases and J lost 9; bases outside the gene matches: 7. The CDR3, as DNA: TGTGCCAGCAGCTCGGGACTAGCGGGAGGACCGAGTGAGCAGTTCTTC. Residues: CASSSGLAGGPSEQFF.

J is TRBJ2-1 and V is TRBV30; possibly TRBD1 or TRBD2 for D (5 bases each). This CDR3 spans 13 amino acids. Germline V CDR1 and CDR2: GTSNPN, SVGIG (reference sequence). Trimming removed 0 bases at V and 8 bases at J, with 11 bases between. The CDR3 nucleotides read TGTGCCTGGAGTGTACGAAGAGGGGATGAGCAGTTCTTC. Its protein product is CAWSVRRGDEQFF.

The chain uses TRBV14 and TRBJ1-3, with D hard to call. Germline CDR1 is SGHDN and CDR2 is FVKESK. The ends were cut back, 0 bases at V and 0 bases at J, with 15 bases in the middle. The CDR3 is 18 residues long. The CDR3 bases are TGTGCCAGCAGCCAAGATCTCGACTATTCTTACTCTGGAAACACCATATATTTT. Encoded protein: CASSQDLDYSYSGNTIYF.

V usage is TRBV27 and J usage is TRBJ2-1, with D perhaps matching TRBD2 (6 bases). This CDR3 is 19 amino acids long. Germline CDR1 reads MNHEY; CDR2 reads SMNVEV (reference sequence). Trimming stripped 3 bases from V and 0 bases from J, with 21 bases between. This CDR3 reads CASSFGQGGPSGSYNEQFF. CDR3 DNA: TGTGCCAGCAGTTTCGGACAAGGAGGGCCATCGGGCTCCTACAATGAGCAGTTCTTC.

The genes are TRBV28 and TRBJ1-1; tentative D call: TRBD1 (5 bases). Germline CDR1 reads MDHEN; CDR2 reads SYDVKM. V was trimmed by 7 bases and J by 7 bases, leaving 22 bases between them. The CDR3 runs to 15 residues. CDR3 residues: CASIVSGAYRIEAFF. The DNA of the CDR3 is TGTGCCAGCATCGTATCCGGCGCTTACAGGATTGAAGCTTTCTTT.

The V call is TRBV29-1, the J call TRBJ2-1, with 9 bases that match TRBD2. With V trimmed by 4 bases and J by 6 bases, 4 bases remained unmatched. This CDR3 spans 13 amino acids. CDR1 and CDR2 (germline): SQVTM, ANQGSEA. The CDR3 sequence is CSVAPSGVNEQFF. The CDR3 coding sequence is TGCAGCGTTGCCCCTAGCGGGGTCAATGAGCAGTTCTTC.

The genes are TRBV21-1 and TRBJ2-6; TRBD1 reflects the table's D call only, with no check against the DNA. TRBV21-1 is labeled a pseudogene. The CDR3 has 18 residues. The CDR3 nucleotides read TGTGCCAGCAGAAAAATCGGGACAAAACCCTCTGGGGCCAACGTCCTGACTTTC. Translating gives CASRKIGTKPSGANVLTF.

V usage is TRBV12-3 or TRBV12-4 and J usage is TRBJ2-1; D gene unclear. The V gene lost 1 base and the J gene lost 4 bases, with 2 bases spanning the gap. CDR3 size: 12 residues. Here the CDR3 reads CASSLEYNEQFF. The CDR3 nucleotides read TGTGCCAGCAGTTTAGAATACAATGAGCAGTTCTTC.

The chain couples TRBV7-3 to TRBJ2-3, with a possible D match to TRBD2 (7 bases). CDR3 size: 14 residues. Germline V gene data show CDR1 as SGHTA and CDR2 as FQGTGA. V was pared by 5 bases and J by 3 bases, with 12 bases between. As DNA, the CDR3 is TGTGCCAGCAGCCTAGGGGGGGCAACAGATACGCAGTATTTT. Its translation: CASSLGGATDTQYF. Drawing the rest from reference TRBV7-3 and TRBJ2-3, the complete variable domain is GAGVSQTPSNKVTEKGKYVELRCDPISGHTALYWYRQSLGQGPEFLIYFQGTGAADDSGLPNDRFFAVRPEGSVSTLKIQRTERGDSAVYLCASSLGGATDTQYFGPGTRLTVL.

The chain couples TRBV14 to TRBJ2-3, with D possibly being TRBD2 (7 bases). V was shortened by 1 base and J by 2 bases, with 13 bases between the two germline ends. There are 16 residues in the CDR3. The germline V gene encodes CDR1 SGHDN and CDR2 FVKESK. CDR3 in amino acids: CASSQGWGGATDTQYF. The CDR3 DNA reads TGTGCCAGCAGCCAAGGCTGGGGGGGGGCCACAGATACGCAGTATTTT.

This sequence joins TRBV7-9 and TRBJ1-4; no clear D. The CDR3 covers 13 residues. Germline assignment: CDR1 SEHNR and CDR2 FQNEAQ (reference sequence). V gave up 3 bases and J gave up 3 bases, with 5 bases separating them. The CDR3: CASSFHSNEKLFF. CDR3 DNA: TGTGCCAGCAGCTTTCACTCTAATGAAAAACTGTTTTTT.

This chain links TRBV10-1 with TRBJ1-2; no firm D call. There are 15 residues in the CDR3. Germline CDR1 and CDR2: WNHNN and SYGVQD (reference sequence). Trimming took 5 bases from V and 3 from J, leaving 16 bases between them. The CDR3 DNA is TGCGCCAGCAGTCCGACGACCCCCCAATACTATGGCTACACCTTC. This codes for CASSPTTPQYYGYTF.

V is TRBV19 and J is TRBJ1-1; 11 bases are shared with TRBD1. The CDR3 runs 16 residues. V trimming: 4 bases; J trimming: 0 bases; junction bases outside the gene matches: 4. Per the germline V gene, CDR1 is LNHDA and CDR2 is SQIVND (reference sequence). CDR3: CASSRDRGSMNTEAFF. CDR3 nucleotide sequence: TGTGCCAGTAGTAGGGACAGGGGGTCCATGAACACTGAAGCTTTCTTT.

This sequence joins TRBV24-1 and TRBJ1-1; D call uncertain. Germline CDR1 is KGHDR and CDR2 is SFDVKD. V lost 6 bases, J lost 5 bases, and 18 bases lay in between. The CDR3 is 15 amino acids. In DNA form, the CDR3 reads TGTGCCACCAGTTCCCCCTCCCCCGGAGGGACTGAAGCTTTCTTT. Translated, it gives CATSSPSPGGTEAFF.

This clone has just a few counts. The chain is built from TRBV7-2 and TRBJ2-2; D not resolved. This CDR3 region has 12 residues. Trimming shortened V by 6 bases and J by 5 bases, and 7 bases separated the two germline ends. The germline V gene encodes CDR1 SGHTA and CDR2 FQGNSA. For the CDR3, the DNA is TGTGCCAGCAGACAGTCTACCGGGGAGCTGTTTTTT. Translation: CASRQSTGELFF.

In nucleotides, the CDR3 is TGTGCCAGCAGTTTATTGGCAGTGATCCATGAGCAGTTCTTC. Protein sequence: CASSLLAVIHEQFF. The rearrangement links TRBV27 to TRBJ2-1; D gene uncertain. This CDR3 spans 14 amino acids. Germline V gene sequence: CDR1 MNHEY, CDR2 SMNVEV (reference sequence). Trimming pared 1 base from V and 8 bases from J, leaving 12 bases between.

This clone has just a few counts. The junction does not match germline at one end; this may be a read error. The chain links TRBV7-7 to TRBJ2-1; TRBD2 aligns across 13 bases. Germline V lookup: CDR1 SSHAT, CDR2 FNYEAQ (reference sequence). CDR3 length: 15 amino acids. The CDR3 nucleotides read TGTGCTAGCAGCTCGGGACTAGCGGGACTCAATGAGCAGTTCTTC. Translation gives CASSSGLAGLNEQFF.

The rearrangement uses TRBV12-5 and TRBJ2-3; no reliable D call. Trimming took 0 bases from V and 4 from J, leaving 11 bases between them. This CDR3 comprises 15 residues. CDR1 LGHNT and CDR2 FRNRAP come from the germline V gene. CDR3 in amino acids: CASGLVPTVPDTQYF. The CDR3 DNA follows: TGTGCTAGTGGTTTGGTACCCACAGTCCCAGATACGCAGTATTTT. Together with reference TRBV12-5 and TRBJ2-3, the CDR3 gives the full variable domain: DARVTQTPRHKVTEMGQEVTMRCQPILGHNTVFWYRQTMMQGLELLAYFRNRAPLDDSGMPKDRFSAEMPDATLATLKIQPSEPRDSAVYFCASGLVPTVPDTQYFGPGTRLTVL.

This clone has just one count. This chain uses TRBV11-2 with TRBJ1-1; D gene uncertain. V gave up 2 bases and J gave up 5 bases, with 3 bases separating them. The CDR3 loop spans 11 amino acids. Germline values: CDR1 SGHAT, CDR2 FQNNGV. In DNA form, the CDR3 reads TGTGCCAGCAGCTTAAGTACTGAAGCTTTCTTT. Amino acid sequence: CASSLSTEAFF.

The CDR3 DNA reads TGTGCCAGCATGGGCGGCCCCGGGACCCAGTACTTC. Translation: CASMGGPGTQYF. V and J are TRBV12-3 or TRBV12-4 and TRBJ2-5; unclear D gene. CDR3 length equals 12 residues. Trimming pared 7 bases from V and 7 bases from J, leaving 13 bases between.

The gene calls are TRBV6-5 and TRBJ1-4; D is ambiguous. Germline CDR1 is MNHEY and CDR2 is SVGAGI. The V and J ends lost 2 bases and 4 bases respectively, with 5 bases between them. CDR3 size: 13 residues. CDR3 in DNA: TGTGCCAGCAGTTACGAGGTTAATGAAAAACTGTTTTTT. Amino acids: CASSYEVNEKLFF.

This clone was seen repeatedly, ten times or more. CDR3: CASRPGEVLNEKLFF. The CDR3 DNA follows: TGTGCCAGCAGGCCAGGGGAGGTGCTGAATGAAAAACTGTTTTTT. The chain recombines TRBV27 with TRBJ1-4; D possibly corresponds to TRBD1 (6 bases). This CDR3 region has 15 residues. V was pared by 6 bases and J by 5 bases, with 16 bases between. CDR1 is MNHEY and CDR2 is SMNVEV in the germline V gene (reference sequence).

V is TRBV18 and J is TRBJ1-5, with a possible D match to TRBD1 (5 bases). This CDR3 spans 14 amino acids. Trimming removed 6 bases at V and 5 bases at J, with 14 bases between. Germline lookup yields CDR1 KGHSH and CDR2 LQKENI. In DNA form, the CDR3 reads TGTGCCAGCTCGCTTGACAGAACCTATCAGCCCCAGCATTTT. It translates to CASSLDRTYQPQHF.

The chain links TRBV3-1 (or the pseudogene TRBV3-2) to TRBJ1-1; possibly TRBD1 for D (5 bases). Germline lookup yields CDR1 LGHDT and CDR2 YNNKEL (reference sequence). V lost 4 bases, J lost 6 bases, and 12 bases lay in between. This CDR3 spans 13 amino acids. CDR3 sequence reads: CASSPARVSEAFF. CDR3 nucleotides: TGTGCCAGCAGCCCGGCCAGGGTTTCTGAAGCTTTCTTT.